A single count supports the clone carrying this T cell receptor (beta chain). The antigen is undetermined. The study profiled TCR beta VDJ and CDR3 using genomic DNA as template. Each CDR3 protein gets one entry after TCRdb re-called the reads with MiXCR. The repertoire consists of around 500,000 distinct CDR3 sequences, with approximately 33% occurring once and the leading ten covering less than 0.85%. The sample comes from a study of CD8+CD57+ T cells in acquired aplastic anemia. The study, taken as a whole, reports: Researchers reported that CD8+ Simpson's diversity was not significantly different in patients versus controls.

V was pared by 5 bases and J by 1 base, with 5 bases of the junction left unmatched. The CDR3 extends over 15 amino acids. Germline CDR1 ENHRY, CDR2 SYGVKD. Sequencing involved patients with CD8+CD57+ cell expansion previously shown by flow cytometry. What was sequenced was sorted CD4+, CD8+, or CD8+CD57+ T cells (not recorded which) from PBMCs. This clonotype was obtained from a human donor with aplastic anemia. This sequence joins TRBV10-3 and TRBJ1-2; TRBD1 matches at 9 bases. CDR3 in amino acids: CAISTGGRGNYGYTF. As DNA, the CDR3 is TGTGCCATCAGTACAGGGGGCAGGGGTAACTATGGCTACACCTTC.